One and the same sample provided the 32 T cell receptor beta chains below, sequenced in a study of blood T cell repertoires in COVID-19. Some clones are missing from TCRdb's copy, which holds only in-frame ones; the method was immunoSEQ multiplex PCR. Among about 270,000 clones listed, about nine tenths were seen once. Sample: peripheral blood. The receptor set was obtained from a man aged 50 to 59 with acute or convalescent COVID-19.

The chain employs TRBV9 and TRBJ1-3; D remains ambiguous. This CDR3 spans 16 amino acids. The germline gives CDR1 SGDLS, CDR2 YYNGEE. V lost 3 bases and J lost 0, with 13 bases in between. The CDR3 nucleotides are TGTGCCAGCAGCGGCGGGGTTGGACCCTCTGGAAACACCATATATTTT. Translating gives CASSGGVGPSGNTIYF.

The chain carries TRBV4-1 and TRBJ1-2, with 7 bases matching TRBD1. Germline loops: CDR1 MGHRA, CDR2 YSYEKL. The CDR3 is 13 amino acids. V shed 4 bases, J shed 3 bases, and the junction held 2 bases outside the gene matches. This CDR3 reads CASSPQGDYGYTF. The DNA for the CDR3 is TGCGCCAGCAGCCCCCAGGGGGACTATGGCTACACCTTC.

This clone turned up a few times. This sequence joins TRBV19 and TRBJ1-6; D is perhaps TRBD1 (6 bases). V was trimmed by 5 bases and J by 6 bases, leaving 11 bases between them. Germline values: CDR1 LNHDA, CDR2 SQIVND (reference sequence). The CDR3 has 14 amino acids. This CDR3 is CASSVTGFNSPLHF. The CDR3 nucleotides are TGTGCCAGTAGTGTAACAGGGTTTAATTCACCCCTCCACTTT.

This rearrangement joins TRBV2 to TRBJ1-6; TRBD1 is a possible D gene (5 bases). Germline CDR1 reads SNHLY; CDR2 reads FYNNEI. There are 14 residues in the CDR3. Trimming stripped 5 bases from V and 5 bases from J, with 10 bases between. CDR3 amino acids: CASSSTANNSPLHF. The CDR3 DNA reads TGTGCCAGCAGTTCGACAGCGAATAATTCACCCCTCCACTTT.

The DNA of the CDR3 is TGTGCCAGCAGCCCGCTGGACAGAAACAATGAGCAGTTCTTC. Its protein product is CASSPLDRNNEQFF. The genes are TRBV5-4 and TRBJ2-1, with D possibly TRBD1 on 6 matching bases. This CDR3 spans 14 amino acids. V lost 4 bases to trimming and J lost 5 bases, with 13 bases between them. CDR1 is SGHNT and CDR2 is YYREEE in the germline V gene (reference sequence).

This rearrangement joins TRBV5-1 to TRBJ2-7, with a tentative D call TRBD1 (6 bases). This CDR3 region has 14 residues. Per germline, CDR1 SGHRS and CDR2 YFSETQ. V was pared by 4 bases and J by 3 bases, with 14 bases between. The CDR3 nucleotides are TGCGCCAGCAGCCTTTCAGGACAGTTCTACGAGCAGTACTTC. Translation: CASSLSGQFYEQYF. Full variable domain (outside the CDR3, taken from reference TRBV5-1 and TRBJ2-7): KAGVTQTPRYLIKTRGQQVTLSCSPISGHRSVSWYQQTPGQGLQFLFEYFSETQRNKGNFPGRFSGRQFSNSRSEMNVSTLELGDSALYLCASSLSGQFYEQYFGPGTRLTVT.

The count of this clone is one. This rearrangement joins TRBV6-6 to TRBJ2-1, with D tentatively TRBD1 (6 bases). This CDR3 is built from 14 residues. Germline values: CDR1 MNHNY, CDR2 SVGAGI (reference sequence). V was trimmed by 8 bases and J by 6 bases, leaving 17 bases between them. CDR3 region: CASQFPEGGNEQFF. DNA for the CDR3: TGTGCCAGCCAGTTTCCGGAAGGGGGCAATGAGCAGTTCTTC.

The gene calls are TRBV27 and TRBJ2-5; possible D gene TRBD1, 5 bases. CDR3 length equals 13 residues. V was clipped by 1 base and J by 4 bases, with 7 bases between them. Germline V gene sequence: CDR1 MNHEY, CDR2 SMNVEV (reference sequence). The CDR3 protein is CASSLLGVETQYF. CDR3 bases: TGTGCCAGCAGTTTATTAGGGGTAGAGACCCAGTACTTC.

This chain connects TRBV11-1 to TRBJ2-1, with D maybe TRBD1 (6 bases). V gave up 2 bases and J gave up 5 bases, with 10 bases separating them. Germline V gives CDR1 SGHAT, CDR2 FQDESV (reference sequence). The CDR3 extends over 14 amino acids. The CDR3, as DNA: TGTGCCAGCAGCTTATTAACAGGGAACAATGAGCAGTTCTTC. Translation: CASSLLTGNNEQFF.

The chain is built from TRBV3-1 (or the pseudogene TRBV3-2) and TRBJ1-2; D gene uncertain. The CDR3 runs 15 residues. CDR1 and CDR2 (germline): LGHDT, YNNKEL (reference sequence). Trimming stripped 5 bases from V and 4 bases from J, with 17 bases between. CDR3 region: CASSSPRGRVYGYTF. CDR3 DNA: TGTGCCAGCAGCTCCCCGCGTGGGAGGGTCTATGGCTACACCTTC.

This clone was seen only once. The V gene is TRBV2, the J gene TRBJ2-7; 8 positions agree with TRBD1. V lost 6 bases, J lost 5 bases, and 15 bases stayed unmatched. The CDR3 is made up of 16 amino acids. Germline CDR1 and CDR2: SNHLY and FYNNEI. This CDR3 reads CASSKKRTGTHHEQYF. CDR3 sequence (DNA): TGTGCCAGCAGCAAAAAACGGACAGGGACCCACCACGAGCAGTACTTC.

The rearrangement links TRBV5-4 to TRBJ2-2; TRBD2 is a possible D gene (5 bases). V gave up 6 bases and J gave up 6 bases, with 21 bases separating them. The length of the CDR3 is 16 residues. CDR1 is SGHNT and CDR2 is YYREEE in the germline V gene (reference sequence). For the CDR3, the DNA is TGTGCCAGCACCGAGACGGGAAGTTGGGGTGCCGGGGAGCTGTTTTTT. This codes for CASTETGSWGAGELFF.

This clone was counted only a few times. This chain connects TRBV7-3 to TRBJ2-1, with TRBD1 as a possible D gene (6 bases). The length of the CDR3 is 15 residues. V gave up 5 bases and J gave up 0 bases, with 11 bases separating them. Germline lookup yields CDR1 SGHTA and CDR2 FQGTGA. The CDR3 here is CASSEGQSSYNEQFF. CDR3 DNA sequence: TGTGCCAGCAGCGAGGGACAAAGCTCCTACAATGAGCAGTTCTTC.

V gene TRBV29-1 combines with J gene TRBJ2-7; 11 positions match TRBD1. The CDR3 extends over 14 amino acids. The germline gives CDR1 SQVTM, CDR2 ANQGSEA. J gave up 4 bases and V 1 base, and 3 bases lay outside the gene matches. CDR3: CSVEGTGGLYEQYF. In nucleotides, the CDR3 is TGCAGCGTTGAAGGGACAGGGGGCTTATACGAGCAGTACTTC.

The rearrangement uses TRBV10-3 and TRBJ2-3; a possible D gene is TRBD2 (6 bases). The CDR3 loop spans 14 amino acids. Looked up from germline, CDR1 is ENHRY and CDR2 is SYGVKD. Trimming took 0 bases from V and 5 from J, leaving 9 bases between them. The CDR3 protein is CAISESDGGDTQYF. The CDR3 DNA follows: TGTGCCATCAGTGAGTCCGACGGGGGAGATACGCAGTATTTT.

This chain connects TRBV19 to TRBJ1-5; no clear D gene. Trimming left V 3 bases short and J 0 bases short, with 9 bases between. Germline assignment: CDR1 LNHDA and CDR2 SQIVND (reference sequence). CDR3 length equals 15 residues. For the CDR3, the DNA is TGTGCCAGTAGTATGTTCAGGAATAGCAATCAGCCCCAGCATTTT. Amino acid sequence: CASSMFRNSNQPQHF.

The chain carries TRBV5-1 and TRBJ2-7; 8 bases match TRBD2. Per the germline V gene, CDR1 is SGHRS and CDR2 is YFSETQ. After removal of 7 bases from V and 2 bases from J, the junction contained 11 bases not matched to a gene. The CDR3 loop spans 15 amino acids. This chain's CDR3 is CASALAGGGTYEQYF. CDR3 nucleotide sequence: TGCGCCAGCGCCCTGGCTGGCGGGGGGACCTACGAGCAGTACTTC.

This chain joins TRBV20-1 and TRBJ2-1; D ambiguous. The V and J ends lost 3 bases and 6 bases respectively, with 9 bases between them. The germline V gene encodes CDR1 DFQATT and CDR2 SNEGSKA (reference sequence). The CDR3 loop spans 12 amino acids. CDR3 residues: CSASLALNEQFF. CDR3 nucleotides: TGCAGTGCTAGTCTGGCCCTCAATGAGCAGTTCTTC.

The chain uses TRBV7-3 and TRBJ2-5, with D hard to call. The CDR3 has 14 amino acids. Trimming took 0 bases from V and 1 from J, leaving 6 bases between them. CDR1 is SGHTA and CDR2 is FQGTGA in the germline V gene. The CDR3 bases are TGTGCCAGCAGCTTAACCCCTAGCCAAGAGACCCAGTACTTC. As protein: CASSLTPSQETQYF.

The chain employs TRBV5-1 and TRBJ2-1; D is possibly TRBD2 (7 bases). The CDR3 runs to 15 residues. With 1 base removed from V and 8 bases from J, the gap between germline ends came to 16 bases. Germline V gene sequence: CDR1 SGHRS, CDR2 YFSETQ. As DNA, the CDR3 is TGCGCCAGCAGCTTGCCCCGGGGGGCGGTAGATGAGCAGTTCTTC. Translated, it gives CASSLPRGAVDEQFF.

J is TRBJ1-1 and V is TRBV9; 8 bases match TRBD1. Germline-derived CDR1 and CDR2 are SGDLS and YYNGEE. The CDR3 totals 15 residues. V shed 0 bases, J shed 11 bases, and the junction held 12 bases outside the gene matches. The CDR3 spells CASSVGGQASTEAFF. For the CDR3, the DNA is TGTGCCAGCAGCGTAGGGGGACAGGCCTCCACGGAGGCTTTCTTT.

The CDR3: CATNRGGQGSYEQYF. The CDR3 nucleotides are TGTGCCACCAACCGGGGAGGACAGGGGTCCTACGAGCAGTACTTC. The chain is built from TRBV5-4 and TRBJ2-7; 9 positions match TRBD1. There are 15 residues in the CDR3. V shed 9 bases, J shed 1 base, and the junction held 11 bases outside the gene matches. Germline loops: CDR1 SGHNT, CDR2 YYREEE (reference sequence).

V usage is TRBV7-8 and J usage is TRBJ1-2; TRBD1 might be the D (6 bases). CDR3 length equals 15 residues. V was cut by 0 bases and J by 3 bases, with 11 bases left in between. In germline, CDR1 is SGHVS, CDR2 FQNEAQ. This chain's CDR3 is CASSLAQGLDYGYTF. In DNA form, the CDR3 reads TGTGCCAGCAGCTTAGCGCAGGGGCTGGACTATGGCTACACCTTC.

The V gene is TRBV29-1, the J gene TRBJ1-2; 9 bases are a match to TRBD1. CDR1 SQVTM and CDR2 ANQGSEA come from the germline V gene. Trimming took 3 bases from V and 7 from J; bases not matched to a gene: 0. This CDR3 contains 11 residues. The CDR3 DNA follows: TGCAGCGTTGAGACAGGGGGTGGCTACACCTTC. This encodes CSVETGGGYTF.

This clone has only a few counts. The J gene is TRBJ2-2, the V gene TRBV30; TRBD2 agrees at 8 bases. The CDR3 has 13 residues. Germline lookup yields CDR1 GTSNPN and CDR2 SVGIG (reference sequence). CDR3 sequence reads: CAAPKERGGELFF. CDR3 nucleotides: TGTGCTGCTCCCAAGGAGCGGGGGGGGGAGCTGTTTTTT. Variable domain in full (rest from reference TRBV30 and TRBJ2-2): SQTIHQWPATLVQPVGSPLSLECTVEGTSNPNLYWYRQAAGRGLQLLFYSVGIGQISSEVPQNLSASRPQDRQFILSSKKLLLSDSGFYLCAAPKERGGELFFGEGSRLTVL.

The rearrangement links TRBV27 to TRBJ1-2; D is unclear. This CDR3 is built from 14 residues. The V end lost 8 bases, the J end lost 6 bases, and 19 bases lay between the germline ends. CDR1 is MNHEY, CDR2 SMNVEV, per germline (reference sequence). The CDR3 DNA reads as TGTGCCAGCTCCCCGGGATTTCGAGGAGATGGCTACACCTTC. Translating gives CASSPGFRGDGYTF.

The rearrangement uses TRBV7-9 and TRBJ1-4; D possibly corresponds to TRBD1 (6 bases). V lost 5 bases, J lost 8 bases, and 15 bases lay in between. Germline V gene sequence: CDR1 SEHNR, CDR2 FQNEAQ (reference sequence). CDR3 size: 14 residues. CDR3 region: CASSQQGPAEKLFF. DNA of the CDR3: TGTGCCAGCAGCCAACAGGGTCCAGCAGAAAAACTGTTTTTT.

The CDR3 nucleotides are TGTGCCAGCAGCGTAGAGGGGAAAACAGATACGCAGTATTTT. This encodes CASSVEGKTDTQYF. The rearrangement uses TRBV9 and TRBJ2-3, with D possibly TRBD1 on 5 matching bases. The CDR3 totals 14 residues. CDR1 SGDLS and CDR2 YYNGEE come from the germline V gene. The V end lost 0 bases, the J end lost 3 bases, and 8 bases lay between the germline ends.

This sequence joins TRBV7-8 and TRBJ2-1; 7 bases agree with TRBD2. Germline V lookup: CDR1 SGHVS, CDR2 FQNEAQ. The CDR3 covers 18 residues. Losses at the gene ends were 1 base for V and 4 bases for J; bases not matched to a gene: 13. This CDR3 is CASSLGGVRPGGYNEQFF. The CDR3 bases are TGTGCCAGCAGCTTAGGGGGCGTGAGGCCGGGGGGATACAATGAGCAGTTCTTC.

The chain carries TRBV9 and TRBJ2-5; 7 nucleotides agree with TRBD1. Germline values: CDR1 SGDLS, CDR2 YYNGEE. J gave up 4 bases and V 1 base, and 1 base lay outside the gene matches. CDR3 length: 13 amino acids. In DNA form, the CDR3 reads TGTGCCAGCAGCGTACAGGGGGTAGAGACCCAGTACTTC. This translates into CASSVQGVETQYF.

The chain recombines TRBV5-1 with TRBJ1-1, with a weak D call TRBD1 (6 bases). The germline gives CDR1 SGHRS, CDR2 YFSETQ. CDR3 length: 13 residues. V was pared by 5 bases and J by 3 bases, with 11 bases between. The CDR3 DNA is TGCGCCAGCAGTACGGGGGGCTACACTGAAGCTTTCTTT. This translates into CASSTGGYTEAFF. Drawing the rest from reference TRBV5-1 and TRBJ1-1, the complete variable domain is KAGVTQTPRYLIKTRGQQVTLSCSPISGHRSVSWYQQTPGQGLQFLFEYFSETQRNKGNFPGRFSGRQFSNSRSEMNVSTLELGDSALYLCASSTGGYTEAFFGQGTRLTVV.

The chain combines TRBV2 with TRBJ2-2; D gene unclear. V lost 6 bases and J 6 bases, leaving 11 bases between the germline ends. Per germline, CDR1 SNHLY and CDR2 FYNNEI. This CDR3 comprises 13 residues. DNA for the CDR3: TGTGCCAGCAGCTTGGTCCGGGCCGGGGAGCTGTTTTTT. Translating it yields CASSLVRAGELFF.